This T cell receptor beta chain was captured by sequencing in a study of blood T cells in healthy people across ages. Study-level findings and limits: Getting older went along with TCR beta diversity per million T cells dropping roughly linearly.

On this clonotype: Its antigen is undetermined. A read error may produce the germline difference seen at one junction end.

This CDR3 has 15 amino acids. Germline loops: CDR1 MNHNY, CDR2 SVGAGI (reference sequence). Alongside a J-beta primer mix, a sample-barcoded 5' primer served in a second PCR lasting about 7 to 11 cycles. MiXCR, run by TCRdb on the 5' RACE reads, gives a single entry per CDR3 protein. The table has about 1,500,000 distinct CDR3 sequences, approximately 38% seen once. The receptor's source is a woman younger than 35 in good health. This chain uses TRBV6-6 with TRBJ2-3, with 7 bases fitting TRBD2. Sequences were obtained from blood. The CDR3 region has the DNA TGTGCCGGCAGTTTCCTAGCGGAGTCCACAGATACGCAGTATTTT. It translates to CAGSFLAESTDTQYF.